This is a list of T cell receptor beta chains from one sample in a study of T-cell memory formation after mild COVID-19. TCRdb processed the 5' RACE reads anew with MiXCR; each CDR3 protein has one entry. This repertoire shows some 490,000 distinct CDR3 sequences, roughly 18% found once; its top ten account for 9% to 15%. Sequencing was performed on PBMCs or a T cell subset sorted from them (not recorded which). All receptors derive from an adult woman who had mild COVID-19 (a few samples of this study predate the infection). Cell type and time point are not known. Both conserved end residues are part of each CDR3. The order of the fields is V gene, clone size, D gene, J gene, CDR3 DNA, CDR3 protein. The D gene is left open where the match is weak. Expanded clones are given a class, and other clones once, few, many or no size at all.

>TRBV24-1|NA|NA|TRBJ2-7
TGTGCGCCCTCGGAAGAGCAGTACTTC
CAPSEEQYF
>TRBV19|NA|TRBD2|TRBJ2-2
TGTGCCAGTAGCCCTTGGCGGGAGCATGGTACCGGGGAGCTGTTTTTT
CASSPWREHGTGELFF
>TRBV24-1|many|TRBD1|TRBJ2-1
TGTGCCACCAGTGATGTCCGGGACAGGGCCCATGAGCAGTTCTTC
CATSDVRDRAHEQFF
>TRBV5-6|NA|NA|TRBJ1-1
TGTGCCAGCAGCTTTTTGGGGAAGAACACTGAAGCTTTCTTT
CASSFLGKNTEAFF
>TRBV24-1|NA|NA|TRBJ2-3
TGTGCCACCAGTGACCCTGGGACTTCTTTCACAGATACGCAGTATTTT
CATSDPGTSFTDTQYF
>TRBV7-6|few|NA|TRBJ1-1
TGTGCCAGCGGGGGGGCGGACACTGAAGCTTTCTTT
CASGGADTEAFF
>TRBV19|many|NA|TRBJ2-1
TGTGCCAGTACTCAGGGGGGCTCCTACAATGAGCAGTTCTTC
CASTQGGSYNEQFF
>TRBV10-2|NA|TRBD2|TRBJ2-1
TGCGCCAGCAGTGACGGAGCGGGAGTGCTCTACAATGAGCAGTTCTTC
CASSDGAGVLYNEQFF
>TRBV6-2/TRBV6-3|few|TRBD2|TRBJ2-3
TGTGCCAGCAGTAAGCCTAGCGGGAGGGATACGCAGTATTTT
CASSKPSGRDTQYF
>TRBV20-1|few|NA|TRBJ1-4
TGCAGTGCTACCTCCAGGGGACGGAATAATGAAAAACTGTTTTTT
CSATSRGRNNEKLFF
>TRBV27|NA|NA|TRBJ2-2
TGTGCCAGCAGTTTAGGGTACGGACAAAAGATCGCCGGGGAGCTGTTTTTT
CASSLGYGQKIAGELFF